This section outlines one T cell receptor beta chain sequence together with its context. Antigen unknown. This sample is drawn from a study of shared clonotypes between healthy human individuals. Points from the study as a whole: Sampling involved blood alone; tissue repertoires likely differ. Few donors limited the genetic and exposure-history diversity represented.

The table came from immunoSEQ multiplex PCR; TCRdb's copy has only in-frame clones and leaves some out. The sample includes about 1.9 million clones, about 94% of them seen just once. Naive CD8 cells, CD45RO-negative and positively selected for CCR7, excluded terminally differentiated effector memory CD45RA+ cells. The CDR3 is 15 amino acids. Trimming removed 1 base at V and 4 bases at J, with 14 bases between. The V gene's germline CDR1 is MGHRA and CDR2 YSYEKL. This TCR was sampled from a man younger than 30 in good health. Some clones in this sample may be carry-over from other donors' samples. The chain recombines TRBV4-1 with TRBJ2-7; tentatively, D is TRBD1 (6 bases). The material sequenced was naive CD8+ T cells from PBMCs. DNA of the CDR3: TGCGCCAGCAGCCAAGGAACAGGGATAGGGTACGAGCAGTACTTC. Its translation: CASSQGTGIGYEQYF.